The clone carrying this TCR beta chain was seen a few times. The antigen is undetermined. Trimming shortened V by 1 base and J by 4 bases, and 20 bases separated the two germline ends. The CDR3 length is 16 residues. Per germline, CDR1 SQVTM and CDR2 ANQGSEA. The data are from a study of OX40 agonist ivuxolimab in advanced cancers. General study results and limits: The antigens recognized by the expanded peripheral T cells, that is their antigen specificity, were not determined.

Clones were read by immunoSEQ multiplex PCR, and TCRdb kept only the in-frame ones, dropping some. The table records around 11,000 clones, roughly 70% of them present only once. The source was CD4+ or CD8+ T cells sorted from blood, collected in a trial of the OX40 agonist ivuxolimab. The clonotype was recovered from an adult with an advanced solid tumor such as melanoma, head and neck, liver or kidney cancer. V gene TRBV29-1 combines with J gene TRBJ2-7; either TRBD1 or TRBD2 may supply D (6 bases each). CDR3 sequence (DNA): TGCAGCGTTGAAGTAACAACGCGGGACAAGCTTTACGAGCAGTACTTC. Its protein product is CSVEVTTRDKLYEQYF.